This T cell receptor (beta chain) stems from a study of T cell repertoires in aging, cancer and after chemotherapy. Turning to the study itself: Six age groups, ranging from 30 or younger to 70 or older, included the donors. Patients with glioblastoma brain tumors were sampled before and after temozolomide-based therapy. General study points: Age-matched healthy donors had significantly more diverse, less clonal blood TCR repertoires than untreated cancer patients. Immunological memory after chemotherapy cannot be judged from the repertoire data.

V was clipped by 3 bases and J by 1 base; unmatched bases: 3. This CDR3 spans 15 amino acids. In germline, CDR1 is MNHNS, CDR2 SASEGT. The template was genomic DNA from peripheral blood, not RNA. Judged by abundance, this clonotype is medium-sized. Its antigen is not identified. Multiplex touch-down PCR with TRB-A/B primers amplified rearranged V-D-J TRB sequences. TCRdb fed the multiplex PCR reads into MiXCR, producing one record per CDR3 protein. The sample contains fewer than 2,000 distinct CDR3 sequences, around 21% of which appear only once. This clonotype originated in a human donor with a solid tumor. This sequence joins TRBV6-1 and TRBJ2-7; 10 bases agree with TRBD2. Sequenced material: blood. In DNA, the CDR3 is TGTGCCAGCAGTGATAGGACTAGCGGATCCTACGAGCAGTACTTC. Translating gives CASSDRTSGSYEQYF.